One and the same sample provided the 18 T cell receptor beta chains below, sequenced in a study of cytomegalovirus exposure and HLA in healthy donors. The PCR ran on 60 Vbeta and 13 Jbeta primers. The protocol was immunoSEQ multiplex PCR, while the TCRdb copy is restricted to in-frame clones and leaves out a portion. The sample consists of 200,000 to 250,000 clones, approximately 88% of them appearing once. The specimen sequenced was PBMCs. The receptor set was obtained from a boy aged 2 to 9 in good health and CMV-seronegative.

This chain connects TRBV2 to TRBJ1-1; D perhaps matches TRBD1 (6 bases). V was cut by 8 bases and J by 1 base, with 8 bases left in between. The germline V gene has CDR1 SNHLY and CDR2 FYNNEI. This CDR3 has 12 amino acids. CDR3 residues: CASPQGNTEAFF. In DNA, the CDR3 is TGTGCCAGCCCACAGGGGAACACTGAAGCTTTCTTT.

This clone was seen just once. The same CDR3 can be traced to other DNA sequences in this sample. The chain recombines TRBV9 with TRBJ2-1; TRBD2 is a possible D gene (7 bases). V was pared by 0 bases and J by 0 bases, with 10 bases between. Per the germline V gene, CDR1 is SGDLS and CDR2 is YYNGEE. The length of the CDR3 is 16 residues. DNA of the CDR3: TGTGCCAGCAGCGTAGGGGGGGGCTCCTCCTACAATGAGCAGTTCTTC. It translates to CASSVGGGSSYNEQFF.

This chain's CDR3 is CASSLDHRLGIQETQYF. CDR3 in DNA: TGCGCCAGCAGCTTGGACCACCGACTAGGCATTCAAGAGACCCAGTACTTC. The V gene is TRBV5-1, the J gene TRBJ2-5, with a tentative D call TRBD2 (6 bases). The CDR3 is 17 amino acids. V was shortened by 0 bases and J by 2 bases, with 17 bases between the two germline ends. Germline V gene lookup returns CDR1 SGHRS and CDR2 YFSETQ. Full variable domain (missing parts from reference TRBV5-1 and TRBJ2-5): KAGVTQTPRYLIKTRGQQVTLSCSPISGHRSVSWYQQTPGQGLQFLFEYFSETQRNKGNFPGRFSGRQFSNSRSEMNVSTLELGDSALYLCASSLDHRLGIQETQYFGPGTRLLVL.

Of note for this clone: At one end, the junction sequence differs from germline, possibly due to a read error. This chain joins TRBV5-6 and TRBJ1-2; 11 nucleotides align to TRBD1. The CDR3 loop spans 14 amino acids. Germline loops: CDR1 SGHDT, CDR2 YYEEEE. The CDR3 bases are TGTGCCAGCACTCGGACAGGGGGCGATTATGGCCACACCTTC. The encoded protein is CASTRTGGDYGHTF.

This clone was seen a few times. The CDR3 loop reads CASRKTGNTEAFF. CDR3 DNA sequence: TGTGCCAGCAGGAAGACAGGGAACACTGAAGCTTTCTTT. The chain carries TRBV2 and TRBJ1-1, with D tentatively TRBD1 (6 bases). Trimming stripped 6 bases from V and 1 base from J, with 9 bases between. The CDR3 contains 13 residues. The V gene's germline CDR1 is SNHLY and CDR2 FYNNEI.

The chain couples TRBV6-5 to TRBJ2-3; TRBD2 matches 8 bases. Germline lookup yields CDR1 MNHEY and CDR2 SVGAGI. V was clipped by 3 bases and J by 5 bases; unmatched bases: 7. CDR3 length: 15 amino acids. CDR3 DNA: TGTGCCAGCAGTTATAGCTCGGCGGGGGGAGATACGCAGTATTTT. Its protein is CASSYSSAGGDTQYF.

The chain employs TRBV5-8 and TRBJ1-2; 9 nucleotides line up with TRBD1. Germline V gene sequence: CDR1 SGHTS, CDR2 YDEGEE. The CDR3 is 17 amino acids. J lost 0 bases, V lost 3 bases, and 9 bases had no gene match. CDR3 region: CASSSGTGSPANYGYTF. As DNA, the CDR3 is TGTGCCAGCAGCTCCGGGACAGGGAGCCCAGCTAACTATGGCTACACCTTC.

The chain is built from TRBV19 and TRBJ2-4; no clear D gene. The CDR3 is 14 residues long. Looked up from germline, CDR1 is LNHDA and CDR2 is SQIVND (reference sequence). Trimming removed 3 bases from V and 6 bases from J, with 12 bases in between. The CDR3 loop reads CASSITERGNIQYF. CDR3 sequence (DNA): TGTGCCAGTAGTATCACCGAGCGCGGAAACATTCAGTACTTC.

The chain joins TRBV2 to TRBJ2-3; the D gene is possibly TRBD1 (8 bases). The germline CDR1 and CDR2 sequences are SNHLY and FYNNEI. The CDR3 loop spans 13 amino acids. Trimming shortened V by 7 bases and J by 3 bases, and 11 bases separated the two germline ends. CDR3 sequence (DNA): TGTGCCAGCAAACAGGGGGGGACAGATACGCAGTATTTT. Encoded protein: CASKQGGTDTQYF. Drawing the rest from reference TRBV2 and TRBJ2-3, the complete variable domain is EPEVTQTPSHQVTQMGQEVILRCVPISNHLYFYWYRQILGQKVEFLVSFYNNEISEKSEIFDDQFSVERPDGSNFTLKIRSTKLEDSAMYFCASKQGGTDTQYFGPGTRLTVL.

There are a few counts of this clone. At one end, the junction sequence differs from germline, possibly due to a read error. The CDR3 loop reads CSSSDGTSRFKSYEQYF. CDR3 coding DNA: TGTTCCAGCAGTGACGGGACTAGCCGTTTTAAGTCCTACGAGCAGTACTTC. The chain combines TRBV7-9 with TRBJ2-7; 9 bases fit TRBD2. The germline V gene has CDR1 SEHNR and CDR2 FQNEAQ (reference sequence). The CDR3 has 17 amino acids. The whole variable domain, filled in from reference TRBV7-9 and TRBJ2-7, reads DTGVSQNPRHKITKRGQNVTFRCDPISEHNRLYWYRQTLGQGPEFLTYFQNEAQLEKSRLLSDRFSAERPKGSFSTLEIQRTEQGDSAMYLCSSSDGTSRFKSYEQYFGPGTRLTVT.

The V call is TRBV19, the J call TRBJ2-7, with no clear D. The CDR3 consists of 12 residues. The germline V gene encodes CDR1 LNHDA and CDR2 SQIVND (reference sequence). V lost 4 bases to trimming and J lost 2 bases, with 6 bases between them. The CDR3 region has the DNA TGTGCCAGTAGTAACAGCCCCTACGAGCAGTACTTC. Its translation: CASSNSPYEQYF.

This chain connects TRBV10-2 to TRBJ1-1; 7 bases map to TRBD1. The V gene end was trimmed by 6 bases and the J gene end by 7 bases; junction bases not matched to a gene: 8. The CDR3 contains 13 residues. CDR1 and CDR2 from the germline V gene are WSHSY and SAAADI. This chain's CDR3 is CASSTGDLDEAFF. As DNA, the CDR3 is TGCGCCAGCAGCACAGGGGATTTAGATGAAGCTTTCTTT.

This chain connects TRBV6-5 to TRBJ1-1; a possible D gene is TRBD1 (5 bases). With 7 bases removed from V and 1 base from J, the gap between germline ends came to 10 bases. Germline V gives CDR1 MNHEY, CDR2 SVGAGI. There are 13 residues in the CDR3. The CDR3: CASTRDRNTEAFF. The CDR3 nucleotides read TGTGCCAGCACCCGAGACAGGAACACTGAAGCTTTCTTT.

A word on this clone: The same CDR3 can be traced to other DNA sequences in this sample. The rearrangement uses TRBV19 and TRBJ1-1, with D uncertain. CDR3 length equals 15 residues. V lost 4 bases and J lost 0, with 12 bases in between. CDR1 is LNHDA, CDR2 SQIVND, per germline (reference sequence). CDR3 sequence reads: CASSKAGIMNTEAFF. Here the CDR3 DNA reads TGTGCCAGTAGTAAGGCAGGAATCATGAACACTGAAGCTTTCTTT.

The genes are TRBV4-2 and TRBJ2-7; 14 bases fit TRBD2. The CDR3 extends over 16 amino acids. The germline V gene encodes CDR1 LGHNA and CDR2 YNFKEQ. V lost 0 bases, J lost 4 bases, and 2 bases stayed unmatched. The CDR3 spells CASSQETSGREYEQYF. DNA of the CDR3: TGTGCCAGCAGCCAAGAGACTAGCGGGAGGGAGTACGAGCAGTACTTC.

The V call is TRBV5-4, the J call TRBJ2-3; weak D call: TRBD1 (5 bases). CDR3 size: 16 residues. In germline, CDR1 is SGHNT, CDR2 YYREEE (reference sequence). The V end lost 0 bases, the J end lost 2 bases, and 13 bases lay between the germline ends. The CDR3 DNA sequence: TGTGCCAGCAGCTTGGGGGTAGGGGTTGTCACAGATACGCAGTATTTT. It encodes CASSLGVGVVTDTQYF.

This chain links TRBV9 with TRBJ2-3; perhaps TRBD2 as D (6 bases). The germline CDR1 and CDR2 sequences are SGDLS and YYNGEE. The CDR3 sequence is 15 residues long. V shed 0 bases and J shed 2 bases, with 10 bases lying between them. This CDR3 reads CASSVGGANTDTQYF. The CDR3 nucleotides read TGTGCCAGCAGCGTAGGCGGGGCAAACACAGATACGCAGTATTTT.

This sequence joins TRBV20-1 and TRBJ2-7; TRBD2 is a possible D gene (6 bases). The CDR3 is made up of 11 amino acids. V lost 4 bases, J lost 2 bases, and 6 bases lay in between. The V gene's germline CDR1 is DFQATT and CDR2 SNEGSKA (reference sequence). The CDR3 region has the DNA TGCAGTGCTAAGCGGGCCTACGAGCAGTACTTC. As protein: CSAKRAYEQYF.